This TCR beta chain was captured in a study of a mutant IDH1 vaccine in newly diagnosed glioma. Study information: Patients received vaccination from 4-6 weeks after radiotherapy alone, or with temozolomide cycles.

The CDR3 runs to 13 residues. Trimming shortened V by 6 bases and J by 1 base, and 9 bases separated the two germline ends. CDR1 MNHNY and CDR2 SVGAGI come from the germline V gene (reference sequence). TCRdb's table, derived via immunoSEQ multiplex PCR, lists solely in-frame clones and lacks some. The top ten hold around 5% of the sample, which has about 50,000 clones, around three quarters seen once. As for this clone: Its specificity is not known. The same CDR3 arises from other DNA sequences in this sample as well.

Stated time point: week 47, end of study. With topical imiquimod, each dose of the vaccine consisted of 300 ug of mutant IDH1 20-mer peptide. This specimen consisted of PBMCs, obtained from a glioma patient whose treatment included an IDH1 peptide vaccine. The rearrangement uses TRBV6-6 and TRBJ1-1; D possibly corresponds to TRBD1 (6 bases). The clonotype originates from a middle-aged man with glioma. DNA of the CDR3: TGTGCCAGCAGGCCCAGGGGGAACACTGAAGCTTTCTTT. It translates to CASRPRGNTEAFF.